One and the same sample provided the 19 T cell receptor beta chains below, sequenced in a study of T cells in localized non-small cell lung cancer. TCRdb keeps only in-frame clones here, not all; method: immunoSEQ multiplex PCR. This sample has more than 12,000 clones, with about 85% found just once. The sample was peripheral blood, taken before any cancer treatment. The source of these receptors is a female donor older than 55 with stage I squamous cell lung carcinoma.

J is TRBJ1-2 and V is TRBV6-5, with D tentatively TRBD1 (5 bases). The CDR3 extends over 15 amino acids. Trimming took off 4 bases at V and 1 base at J, with 13 bases between the two ends. Germline V gene data show CDR1 as MNHEY and CDR2 as SVGAGI. As DNA, the CDR3 is TGTGCCAGCAGTTTACAGCCGGGACTTAACTATGGCTACACCTTC. Protein: CASSLQPGLNYGYTF.

The chain employs TRBV7-2 and TRBJ2-1, with no clear D. The V gene's germline CDR1 is SGHTA and CDR2 FQGNSA. Trimming shortened V by 0 bases and J by 6 bases, and 12 bases separated the two germline ends. The CDR3 extends over 15 amino acids. CDR3 coding DNA: TGTGCCAGCAGCTTAGCGGGCACTCACTTCAATGAGCAGTTCTTC. Protein product: CASSLAGTHFNEQFF.

The V call is TRBV5-1, the J call TRBJ2-3; TRBD2 might be the D (5 bases). This CDR3 is 19 amino acids long. The V gene lost 3 bases and the J gene lost 1 base, with 24 bases spanning the gap. Germline CDR1 reads SGHRS; CDR2 reads YFSETQ. The CDR3 nucleotides read TGCGCCAGCAGCTCCCTCTCTTCTTACGGGGTAAGGGGCACAGATACGCAGTATTTT. It is translated as CASSSLSSYGVRGTDTQYF.

The chain carries TRBV9 and TRBJ2-1, with 8 bases aligning to TRBD2. The CDR3 extends over 15 amino acids. Germline V gives CDR1 SGDLS, CDR2 YYNGEE. Losses at the gene ends were 3 bases for V and 5 bases for J; bases not matched to a gene: 7. CDR3 coding DNA: TGTGCCAGCAGCGCCCGGACTAGCAACGACAATGAGCAGTTCTTC. This translates into CASSARTSNDNEQFF.

The genes are TRBV5-1 and TRBJ1-1, with 7 bases that match TRBD1. Trimming at V came to 0 bases and at J to 7 bases, leaving 9 bases not matched to a gene. The CDR3 length is 15 residues. Germline V gene sequence: CDR1 SGHRS, CDR2 YFSETQ. This CDR3 is CASSLGRTGLVEAFF. CDR3 in DNA: TGCGCCAGCAGCTTGGGAAGGACAGGTCTGGTTGAAGCTTTCTTT.

The rearrangement joins TRBV7-2 to TRBJ2-7; the D gene is possibly TRBD2 (7 bases). The CDR3 spans 14 residues. CDR1 is SGHTA and CDR2 is FQGNSA in the germline V gene. V was clipped by 3 bases and J by 3 bases, with 12 bases between them. This CDR3 reads CASSFGLGGYEQYF. The DNA for the CDR3 is TGTGCCAGCAGCTTCGGACTAGGGGGCTACGAGCAGTACTTC.

The chain has TRBV5-4 and TRBJ1-2; tentative D call: TRBD1 (5 bases). Trimming left V 5 bases short and J 4 bases short, with 21 bases between. CDR1 and CDR2 (germline): SGHNT, YYREEE (reference sequence). This CDR3 contains 16 residues. The CDR3 spells CASRSFPRGSGYGYTF. Written as DNA, the CDR3 is TGTGCCAGCAGGTCGTTCCCTAGGGGCTCGGGCTATGGCTACACCTTC.

V usage is TRBV27 and J usage is TRBJ2-7; maybe TRBD2 (6 bases). V was pared by 3 bases and J by 4 bases, with 13 bases between. The CDR3 consists of 14 residues. Germline V lookup: CDR1 MNHEY, CDR2 SMNVEV (reference sequence). The DNA for the CDR3 is TGTGCCAGCAGTTTCGAGGCCGGAGGGTACGAGCAGTACTTC. This encodes CASSFEAGGYEQYF.

V usage is TRBV11-2 and J usage is TRBJ1-1; D not resolved. V was shortened by 2 bases and J by 0 bases, with 7 bases between the two germline ends. Per germline, CDR1 SGHAT and CDR2 FQNNGV. This CDR3 is 14 amino acids long. In nucleotides, the CDR3 is TGTGCCAGCAGCTTAAATAGAATGAACACTGAAGCTTTCTTT. This encodes CASSLNRMNTEAFF.

The rearrangement links TRBV6-5 to TRBJ2-7; the match to TRBD2 covers 7 bases. The CDR3 runs 15 residues. Germline CDR1 is MNHEY and CDR2 is SVGAGI. The junction had 7 bases not matched to a gene; V was cut back by 0 bases and J by 5 bases. This CDR3 reads CASSYSRREGNEQYF. DNA for the CDR3: TGTGCCAGCAGTTACTCGAGAAGGGAGGGTAACGAGCAGTACTTC.

This clone was seen just once. CDR3 nucleotides: TGTGCCACCAGCAGAGATGAGGCAGATACGCAGTATTTT. Residues: CATSRDEADTQYF. The genes are TRBV15 and TRBJ2-3; D call uncertain. This CDR3 has 13 residues. Trimming pared 0 bases from V and 4 bases from J, leaving 5 bases between. Per the germline V gene, CDR1 is LNHNV and CDR2 is YYDKDF (reference sequence).

V gene TRBV5-1 combines with J gene TRBJ1-1; D is undetermined. CDR1 SGHRS and CDR2 YFSETQ come from the germline V gene. The V end was cut by 4 bases, the J end by 0 bases, with 10 bases between. The CDR3 loop spans 14 amino acids. CDR3 protein: CASSTGLMNTEAFF. In DNA, the CDR3 is TGCGCCAGCAGCACCGGCCTAATGAACACTGAAGCTTTCTTT.

The J gene is TRBJ1-2, the V gene TRBV5-5; D is unresolved. The ends were cut back, 4 bases at V and 1 base at J, with 14 bases in the middle. Germline V gene lookup returns CDR1 SGHKS and CDR2 YYEKEE (reference sequence). This CDR3 is 15 amino acids long. CDR3 sequence reads: CASSVGHSSNYGYTF. CDR3 coding DNA: TGTGCCAGCAGCGTTGGGCACAGCAGTAACTATGGCTACACCTTC.

The table lists this clone with a count of one. The chain combines TRBV6-6 with TRBJ1-2; D gene ambiguous. Germline V gene sequence: CDR1 MNHNY, CDR2 SVGAGI (reference sequence). Trimming took off 4 bases at V and 4 bases at J, with 4 bases between the two ends. The CDR3 covers 11 residues. The CDR3 DNA reads as TGTGCCAGCAGTTTAGGCTATGGCTACACCTTC. Amino acid sequence: CASSLGYGYTF.

The chain links TRBV6-6 to TRBJ1-6; 7 bases line up with TRBD1. CDR1 and CDR2 (germline): MNHNY, SVGAGI (reference sequence). V lost 4 bases and J lost 9; bases outside the gene matches: 6. The CDR3 has 14 amino acids. CDR3 nucleotide sequence: TGTGCCAGCAGTTTTACAGGGGAGGGTTCACCCCTCCACTTT. It yields the protein CASSFTGEGSPLHF.

The chain carries TRBV27 and TRBJ1-1; possibly TRBD1 for D (6 bases). V lost 5 bases and J lost 1, with 26 bases in between. There are 19 residues in the CDR3. Germline-derived CDR1 and CDR2 are MNHEY and SMNVEV (reference sequence). This CDR3 is CASSPPTWTAVEGNTEAFF. CDR3 in DNA: TGTGCCAGCAGTCCGCCAACTTGGACAGCCGTCGAAGGGAACACTGAAGCTTTCTTT.

The chain joins TRBV18 to TRBJ2-1; 11 nucleotides match TRBD2. V lost 2 bases, J lost 8 bases, and 2 bases stayed unmatched. The CDR3 runs to 14 residues. Germline CDR1 is KGHSH and CDR2 is LQKENI. The CDR3 region is CASSPALAGDEQFF. The CDR3 DNA sequence: TGTGCCAGCTCACCAGCACTAGCGGGAGATGAGCAGTTCTTC.

This clone was seen a single time. The chain links TRBV7-9 to TRBJ2-1, with 12 bases aligning to TRBD2. V was pared by 5 bases and J by 0 bases, with 2 bases of the junction left unmatched. The germline gives CDR1 SEHNR, CDR2 FQNEAQ (reference sequence). The CDR3 has 16 residues. CDR3 amino acids: CASSLGLAGSYNEQFF. CDR3 nucleotides: TGTGCCAGCAGCCTGGGACTAGCGGGCTCCTACAATGAGCAGTTCTTC. The whole variable domain, remainder taken from reference TRBV7-9 and TRBJ2-1, is DTGVSQNPRHKITKRGQNVTFRCDPISEHNRLYWYRQTLGQGPEFLTYFQNEAQLEKSRLLSDRFSAERPKGSFSTLEIQRTEQGDSAMYLCASSLGLAGSYNEQFFGPGTRLTVL.

V gene TRBV5-4 combines with J gene TRBJ2-5; TRBD1 agrees at 8 bases. V lost 4 bases to trimming and J lost 2 bases; unmatched junction nucleotides: 4. The CDR3 contains 14 residues. In germline, CDR1 is SGHNT, CDR2 YYREEE (reference sequence). In DNA, the CDR3 is TGTGCCAGCAGCACCGGACAGGGACAAGAGACCCAGTACTTC. This translates into CASSTGQGQETQYF. Drawing the rest from reference TRBV5-4 and TRBJ2-5, the complete variable domain is ETGVTQSPTHLIKTRGQQVTLRCSSQSGHNTVSWYQQALGQGPQFIFQYYREEENGRGNFPPRFSGLQFPNYSSELNVNALELDDSALYLCASSTGQGQETQYFGPGTRLLVL.